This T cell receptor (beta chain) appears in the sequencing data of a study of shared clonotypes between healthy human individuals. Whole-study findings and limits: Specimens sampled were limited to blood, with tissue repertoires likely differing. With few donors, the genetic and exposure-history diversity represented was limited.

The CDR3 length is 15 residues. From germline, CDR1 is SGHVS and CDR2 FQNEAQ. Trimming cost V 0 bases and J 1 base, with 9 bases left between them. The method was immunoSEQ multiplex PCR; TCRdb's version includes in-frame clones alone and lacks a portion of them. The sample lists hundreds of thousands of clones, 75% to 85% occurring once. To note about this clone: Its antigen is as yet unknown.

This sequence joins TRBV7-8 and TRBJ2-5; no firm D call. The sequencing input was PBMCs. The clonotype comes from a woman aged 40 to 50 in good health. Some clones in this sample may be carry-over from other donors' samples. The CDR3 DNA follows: TGTGCCAGCAGCTTAGCTTGGCGGCCCCAAGAGACCCAGTACTTC. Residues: CASSLAWRPQETQYF. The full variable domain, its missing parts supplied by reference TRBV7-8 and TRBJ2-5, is GAGVSQSPRYKVAKRGQDVALRCDPISGHVSLFWYQQALGQGPEFLTYFQNEAQLDKSGLPSDRFFAERPEGSVSTLKIQRTQQEDSAVYLCASSLAWRPQETQYFGPGTRLLVL.